What follows are 17 T cell receptor beta chains derived from one specimen sequenced in a study of cytomegalovirus exposure and HLA in healthy donors. Vbeta (60) and Jbeta (13) primers were used in the PCR. Here immunoSEQ multiplex PCR was the method, and the copy in TCRdb shows in-frame clones only, minus some. The sample yields fewer than 200,000 clones, 70% to 85% seen once. Sequenced material: PBMCs. The receptor source for this set is a man aged 35 to 55 in good health and CMV-seropositive.

The chain combines TRBV7-9 with TRBJ2-7; D is perhaps TRBD1 (5 bases). Deletions cut 2 bases from V and 5 bases from J, with 13 bases between. The germline gives CDR1 SEHNR, CDR2 FQNEAQ (reference sequence). The CDR3 covers 14 residues. The CDR3, as DNA: TGTGCCAGCAGCTTATCCCAGGGCGGCGACGAGCAGTACTTC. Its protein is CASSLSQGGDEQYF.

The chain combines TRBV6-6 with TRBJ1-5; 8 positions match TRBD1. Germline assignment: CDR1 MNHNY and CDR2 SVGAGI (reference sequence). This CDR3 region has 14 residues. The ends lost 4 bases at V and 5 bases at J; junction bases unmatched: 4. CDR3 loop: CASSSQGGDQPQHF. In nucleotides, the CDR3 is TGTGCCAGCAGTTCACAGGGGGGCGATCAGCCCCAGCATTTT.

The chain links TRBV19 to TRBJ2-7; 7 bases are shared with TRBD1. V was clipped by 7 bases and J by 2 bases; unmatched bases: 8. CDR1 and CDR2 from the germline V gene are LNHDA and SQIVND (reference sequence). This CDR3 region has 14 residues. This CDR3 reads CASTPRDRPYEQYF. The CDR3 DNA reads as TGTGCCAGTACCCCCCGGGACAGACCCTACGAGCAGTACTTC.

The chain employs TRBV10-2 and TRBJ2-5, with D tentatively TRBD2 (6 bases). The CDR3 covers 14 residues. V was clipped by 8 bases and J by 0 bases, with 13 bases between them. The V gene's germline CDR1 is WSHSY and CDR2 SAAADI. CDR3: CASQREDYQETQYF. The CDR3 DNA follows: TGCGCCAGCCAGAGGGAGGACTACCAAGAGACCCAGTACTTC.

The chain has TRBV7-9 and TRBJ2-7; a weak D match, TRBD2 (5 bases). Germline CDR1 is SEHNR and CDR2 is FQNEAQ (reference sequence). Trimming left V 8 bases short and J 0 bases short, with 11 bases between. The CDR3 sequence is 13 residues long. The CDR3 nucleotides are TGTGCCAGCGGCAGACTATCCTCCTACGAGCAGTACTTC. Amino acid sequence: CASGRLSSYEQYF.

The rearrangement joins TRBV6-1 to TRBJ2-7; D is ambiguous. CDR3 length equals 11 residues. V lost 5 bases and J 3 bases, leaving 5 bases between the germline ends. Looked up from germline, CDR1 is MNHNS and CDR2 is SASEGT. DNA for the CDR3: TGTGCCAGCAGTACGGGCTACGAGCAGTACTTC. Translated: CASSTGYEQYF.

This chain uses TRBV29-1 with TRBJ2-5; a possible D gene is TRBD1 (5 bases). The CDR3 is made up of 14 amino acids. Germline V gene data show CDR1 as SQVTM and CDR2 as ANQGSEA. Trimming left V 4 bases short and J 0 bases short, with 12 bases between. CDR3 residues: CSVVHWGYQETQYF. The DNA of the CDR3 is TGCAGCGTTGTCCACTGGGGCTACCAAGAGACCCAGTACTTC.

The genes are TRBV29-1 and TRBJ2-7, with TRBD2 as a possible D gene (6 bases). Germline values: CDR1 SQVTM, CDR2 ANQGSEA. Between the trimmed V and J ends, which lost 3 bases and 5 bases, there was a span of 11 bases. The CDR3 runs 12 residues. In nucleotides, the CDR3 is TGCAGCGTTGATATGGGGAGGAACGAGCAGTACTTC. This sequence encodes CSVDMGRNEQYF.

This clone was observed a handful of times. V and J are TRBV7-8 and TRBJ2-3, with D maybe TRBD1 (5 bases). This CDR3 is built from 12 residues. Germline values: CDR1 SGHVS, CDR2 FQNEAQ. V was pared by 3 bases and J by 6 bases, with 7 bases between. The CDR3 nucleotides read TGTGCCAGCAGCTTTAAGGGGGATACGCAGTATTTT. This encodes CASSFKGDTQYF.

This chain uses TRBV6-1 with TRBJ1-3, with TRBD1 matching over 9 bases. There are 16 residues in the CDR3. V dropped 3 bases and J dropped 0; count of bases not matched to a gene: 3. CDR1 MNHNS and CDR2 SASEGT come from the germline V gene. DNA of the CDR3: TGTGCCAGCAGTGACGACAGGGGGAGCTCTGGAAACACCATATATTTT. Amino acids: CASSDDRGSSGNTIYF.

This chain links TRBV7-2 with TRBJ2-5, with D perhaps TRBD2 (6 bases). The germline gives CDR1 SGHTA, CDR2 FQGNSA. The CDR3 length is 13 residues. V shed 0 bases and J shed 5 bases, with 7 bases lying between them. Here the CDR3 reads CASSLARGETQYF. As DNA, the CDR3 is TGTGCCAGCAGCTTAGCCCGGGGGGAGACCCAGTACTTC.

This clone was seen only once. This sequence joins TRBV7-2 and TRBJ2-3; TRBD2 agrees at 7 bases. V was clipped by 0 bases and J by 3 bases; unmatched bases: 0. In germline, CDR1 is SGHTA, CDR2 FQGNSA. The CDR3 is 14 amino acids. The CDR3 spells CASSLAGGTDTQYF. DNA for the CDR3: TGTGCCAGCAGCTTAGCGGGAGGGACAGATACGCAGTATTTT.

The chain combines TRBV7-3 with TRBJ2-2, with 7 bases aligning to TRBD1. The CDR3 sequence is 16 residues long. The V segment lost 2 bases and the J segment 1 base; nucleotides outside the gene matches: 4. The germline gives CDR1 SGHTA, CDR2 FQGTGA. CDR3 in DNA: TGTGCCAGCAGCTTACGAGGGACAGAGAACACCGGGGAGCTGTTTTTT. It specifies CASSLRGTENTGELFF. The complete variable domain, with remaining parts taken from reference TRBV7-3 and TRBJ2-2, reads GAGVSQTPSNKVTEKGKYVELRCDPISGHTALYWYRQSLGQGPEFLIYFQGTGAADDSGLPNDRFFAVRPEGSVSTLKIQRTERGDSAVYLCASSLRGTENTGELFFGEGSRLTVL.

The chain is built from TRBV5-1 and TRBJ1-4, with 9 bases aligning to TRBD1. With 0 bases clipped from V and 6 bases from J, the junction kept 6 bases outside the gene matches. Per germline, CDR1 SGHRS and CDR2 YFSETQ. CDR3 length: 16 amino acids. In nucleotides, the CDR3 is TGCGCCAGCAGCTTGGGGGCTACAGGGGGCTATGAAAAACTGTTTTTT. Amino acids: CASSLGATGGYEKLFF.

The CDR3 DNA reads as TGCAGCGCTCCCGGTTATGGCTACACCTTC. Amino acid sequence: CSAPGYGYTF. The chain employs TRBV29-1 and TRBJ1-2; D call uncertain. Trimming removed 7 bases from V and 5 bases from J, with 8 bases in between. This CDR3 spans 10 amino acids. Looked up from germline, CDR1 is SQVTM and CDR2 is ANQGSEA.

The chain couples TRBV18 to TRBJ1-1; D is uncertain. Germline lookup yields CDR1 KGHSH and CDR2 LQKENI. This CDR3 comprises 15 residues. With 2 bases removed from V and 4 bases from J, the gap between germline ends came to 14 bases. The CDR3 sequence is CASSPSRDVGTEAFF. In DNA form, the CDR3 reads TGTGCCAGCTCACCATCGCGGGATGTAGGCACTGAAGCTTTCTTT.

This clone occurred a few times. The V and J genes are TRBV5-6 and TRBJ1-4; D might be TRBD1 (5 bases). Germline V gene data show CDR1 as SGHDT and CDR2 as YYEEEE. Trimming stripped 0 bases from V and 7 bases from J, with 16 bases between. The CDR3 loop spans 16 amino acids. This CDR3 is CASSLGPLGLGEKLFF. For the CDR3, the DNA is TGTGCCAGCAGCTTGGGACCTTTGGGGCTCGGTGAAAAACTGTTTTTT.